Below, 32 T cell receptor beta chains from the same sample are listed, as sequenced in a study of T cell responses to AZD1222 COVID-19 vaccine. TCRdb's copy holds only in-frame clones and misses some; the assay was immunoSEQ multiplex PCR. The table has 60,000 to 95,000 clones, about nine tenths seen once; the top ten hold around 20%. The sample in question was peripheral blood, obtained 28 days after the second AZD1222 dose. The origin of the receptors is an adult who received the AZD1222 COVID-19 vaccine.

The chain recombines TRBV19 with TRBJ1-1; weak D call: TRBD1 (6 bases). Germline V CDR1 and CDR2: LNHDA, SQIVND (reference sequence). The length of the CDR3 is 12 residues. Trimming took 3 bases from V and 12 from J, leaving 14 bases between them. This CDR3 is CASSINRALPFF. CDR3 nucleotides: TGTGCCAGTAGTATCAACAGGGCTTTGCCTTTCTTT.

Sample share makes this clone medium-sized. The chain couples TRBV9 to TRBJ1-3, with D perhaps TRBD1 (5 bases). Between the trimmed V and J ends, which lost 0 bases and 7 bases, there was a span of 20 bases. Germline V CDR1 and CDR2: SGDLS, YYNGEE. This CDR3 has 17 amino acids. The CDR3 loop is CASSVGGGLTGGNTIYF. CDR3 DNA: TGTGCCAGCAGCGTAGGAGGAGGGCTCACAGGTGGGAACACCATATATTTT.

The genes are TRBV4-1 and TRBJ2-7; 12 bases align to TRBD2. V lost 1 base and J lost 3; bases outside the gene matches: 1. The CDR3 covers 15 residues. Germline V gene data show CDR1 as MGHRA and CDR2 as YSYEKL. CDR3 sequence (DNA): TGCGCCAGCAGCCAAGGGACTAGCGGGGACTACGAGCAGTACTTC. It yields the protein CASSQGTSGDYEQYF.

This sequence joins TRBV4-2 and TRBJ1-1; a weak D match, TRBD1 (6 bases). Between the trimmed V and J ends, which lost 1 base and 11 bases, there was a span of 17 bases. This CDR3 is built from 14 residues. Germline CDR1 LGHNA, CDR2 YNFKEQ. The chain's CDR3 is CASSQGDVWGPAFF. The CDR3 region has the DNA TGTGCCAGCAGCCAAGGAGACGTGTGGGGGCCCGCTTTCTTT.

The rearrangement links TRBV5-5 to TRBJ1-2; TRBD1 might be the D (5 bases). CDR3 length equals 14 residues. V shed 5 bases and J shed 0 bases, with 11 bases lying between them. Germline V CDR1 and CDR2: SGHKS, YYEKEE (reference sequence). CDR3 DNA sequence: TGTGCCAGCAGGACCCGGGGGACTAACTATGGCTACACCTTC. Protein product: CASRTRGTNYGYTF. The whole variable domain, filled in from reference TRBV5-5 and TRBJ1-2, reads DAGVTQSPTHLIKTRGQQVTLRCSPISGHKSVSWYQQVLGQGPQFIFQYYEKEERGRGNFPDRFSARQFPNYSSELNVNALLLGDSALYLCASRTRGTNYGYTFGSGTRLTVV.

Here the CDR3 DNA reads TGTGCCAGCAGCTTAAAGAGCAATCAGCCCCAGCATTTT. Its protein product is CASSLKSNQPQHF. This rearrangement joins TRBV7-3 to TRBJ1-5; D ambiguous. The CDR3 extends over 13 amino acids. Per the germline V gene, CDR1 is SGHTA and CDR2 is FQGTGA. V was pared by 1 base and J by 1 base, with 2 bases between.

The CDR3 here is CASSLGGVPSYEQYF. The CDR3 nucleotides are TGTGCCAGCAGCTTGGGAGGGGTCCCCTCCTACGAGCAGTACTTC. The chain combines TRBV5-5 with TRBJ2-7; D possibly uses TRBD1 or TRBD2 (5 bases each). CDR1 and CDR2 (germline): SGHKS, YYEKEE (reference sequence). The CDR3 is made up of 15 amino acids. V was shortened by 0 bases and J by 0 bases, with 10 bases between the two germline ends.

The J gene is TRBJ1-1, the V gene TRBV4-1; D not certain. Trimming stripped 3 bases from V and 1 base from J, with 9 bases between. Germline CDR1 MGHRA, CDR2 YSYEKL. This CDR3 has 14 amino acids. CDR3 in DNA: TGCGCCAGCAGCCAGTGGCAGACGAACACTGAAGCTTTCTTT. Protein product: CASSQWQTNTEAFF.

The V and J genes are TRBV28 and TRBJ2-3; D is uncertain. Trimming cost V 8 bases and J 1 base, with 10 bases left between them. The CDR3 has 13 residues. Germline assignment: CDR1 MDHEN and CDR2 SYDVKM. The CDR3 protein is CASCQSGTDTQYF. The CDR3 DNA follows: TGTGCCAGCTGCCAGTCGGGCACAGATACGCAGTATTTT.

The chain is built from TRBV20-1 and TRBJ1-1; D perhaps matches TRBD1 (6 bases). Germline assignment: CDR1 DFQATT and CDR2 SNEGSKA (reference sequence). V shed 6 bases and J shed 8 bases, with 13 bases lying between them. This CDR3 contains 11 residues. In nucleotides, the CDR3 is TGCAGTGCACAGGGACCGTTAGAAGCTTTCTTT. Translated: CSAQGPLEAFF.

This chain uses TRBV12-3 or TRBV12-4 with TRBJ2-3, with D perhaps given as TRBD1 or TRBD2 (6 bases each). CDR3 length: 13 amino acids. V shed 4 bases and J shed 2 bases, with 7 bases lying between them. The CDR3 sequence: CASSWGATDTQYF. CDR3 in DNA: TGTGCCAGCAGTTGGGGGGCCACAGATACGCAGTATTTT.

The rearrangement joins TRBV5-5 to TRBJ1-1, with 7 bases matching TRBD1. The V segment lost 4 bases and the J segment 1 base; nucleotides outside the gene matches: 7. The CDR3 runs 15 residues. Germline CDR1 reads SGHKS; CDR2 reads YYEKEE (reference sequence). CDR3: CASSPRTGPNTEAFF. In DNA, the CDR3 is TGTGCCAGCAGCCCTAGGACAGGCCCGAACACTGAAGCTTTCTTT.

The rearrangement joins TRBV7-7 to TRBJ2-5; unclear D gene. Looked up from germline, CDR1 is SSHAT and CDR2 is FNYEAQ (reference sequence). V lost 0 bases, J lost 2 bases, and 7 bases lay in between. The CDR3 is 14 residues long. Here the CDR3 DNA reads TGTGCCAGCAGCTTAGCCGGACGGCAAGAGACCCAGTACTTC. It is translated as CASSLAGRQETQYF.

The J gene is TRBJ2-1, the V gene TRBV5-1; TRBD1 matches 8 bases. The CDR3 runs to 17 residues. Germline CDR1 is SGHRS and CDR2 is YFSETQ. V was pared by 5 bases and J by 0 bases, with 10 bases of the junction left unmatched. The CDR3 DNA sequence: TGCGCCAGCAGTGATTTAAAACAGGGGGGCTCCTACAATGAGCAGTTCTTC. Its translation: CASSDLKQGGSYNEQFF.

V is TRBV6-2 or TRBV6-3 and J is TRBJ2-2; 8 bases agree with TRBD2. This CDR3 comprises 15 residues. Germline CDR1 and CDR2: MNHEY and SVGEGT. The V and J ends lost 2 bases and 6 bases, in that order; junction bases with no gene match: 5. CDR3 sequence reads: CASSYPGLVSGELFF. In DNA, the CDR3 is TGTGCCAGCAGTTACCCGGGACTAGTTTCCGGGGAGCTGTTTTTT.

The chain links TRBV6-5 to TRBJ2-3; perhaps TRBD2 as D (5 bases). The V gene's germline CDR1 is MNHEY and CDR2 SVGAGI. This CDR3 region has 15 residues. The V and J ends lost 7 bases and 0 bases respectively, with 14 bases between them. The CDR3 bases are TGTGCCAGCACGGCCCGGACTCCTAGCACAGATACGCAGTATTTT. Its protein product is CASTARTPSTDTQYF.

The rearrangement links TRBV28 to TRBJ2-5; TRBD2 matches 8 bases. This CDR3 spans 16 amino acids. Trimming cost V 5 bases and J 2 bases; bases outside gene matches: 10. Germline assignment: CDR1 MDHEN and CDR2 SYDVKM. CDR3 in DNA: TGTGCCAGCAGTCTATCTAGAGGGACTAGACAAGAGACCCAGTACTTC. Translation gives CASSLSRGTRQETQYF. Full variable domain (missing parts from reference TRBV28 and TRBJ2-5): DVKVTQSSRYLVKRTGEKVFLECVQDMDHENMFWYRQDPGLGLRLIYFSYDVKMKEKGDIPEGYSVSREKKERFSLILESASTNQTSMYLCASSLSRGTRQETQYFGPGTRLLVL.

V is TRBV25-1 and J is TRBJ1-1; 7 bases are a match to TRBD1. Germline V gene lookup returns CDR1 MGHDK and CDR2 SYGVNS. Germline trimming cut 7 bases from V and 10 bases from J; bases unmatched to any gene: 9. The CDR3 runs to 12 residues. The CDR3 bases are TGTGCCAGCACAGGGGGACTAGGGGGAGCTTTCTTT. Translated, it gives CASTGGLGGAFF.

The V gene is TRBV6-2 or TRBV6-3, the J gene TRBJ1-5, with D hard to call. The ends were cut back, 0 bases at V and 2 bases at J, with 17 bases in the middle. This CDR3 contains 18 residues. Germline V gene data show CDR1 as MNHEY and CDR2 as SVGEGT. In nucleotides, the CDR3 is TGTGCCAGCAGTTACTCGAGTAGGTGGGAGAGGGGCAATCAGCCCCAGCATTTT. Its translation is CASSYSSRWERGNQPQHF.

The chain employs TRBV5-1 and TRBJ2-7; 7 nucleotides align to TRBD1. Trimming cost V 1 base and J 7 bases; bases outside gene matches: 17. Germline lookup yields CDR1 SGHRS and CDR2 YFSETQ. This CDR3 comprises 17 residues. CDR3 nucleotides: TGCGCCAGCAGCTTGCATTCCGGACAGGCTATACGAGGGGAGCAGTACTTC. Protein: CASSLHSGQAIRGEQYF.

Only one count was recorded for this clone. The gene calls are TRBV5-1 and TRBJ2-3; 9 bases line up with TRBD2. The CDR3 spans 15 residues. Germline V gene data show CDR1 as SGHRS and CDR2 as YFSETQ. V trimming: 4 bases; J trimming: 3 bases; junction bases outside the gene matches: 6. The CDR3 coding sequence is TGCGCCAGCAGCCACTATAGCGGGGGTACAGATACGCAGTATTTT. It encodes CASSHYSGGTDTQYF.

The chain employs TRBV5-1 and TRBJ1-4, with TRBD1 matching over 9 bases. The trim removed 4 bases at V and 5 bases at J, leaving 6 bases unmatched. The CDR3 extends over 15 amino acids. From germline, CDR1 is SGHRS and CDR2 YFSETQ. This chain's CDR3 is CASSRRTGANEKLFF. The DNA for the CDR3 is TGCGCCAGCAGCCGGAGGACAGGGGCAAATGAAAAACTGTTTTTT.

This clone appeared a single time. A read error may account for a junction end that differs from germline. The chain employs TRBV7-7 and TRBJ2-1; TRBD2 matches 7 bases. Germline assignment: CDR1 SSHAT and CDR2 FNYEAQ (reference sequence). The CDR3 length is 14 residues. Written as DNA, the CDR3 is TGTGCTAGCAGCTTAGCGTATAGCGGGAATGAGCAGTTCTTC. Encoded protein: CASSLAYSGNEQFF.

V gene TRBV29-1 combines with J gene TRBJ2-7; D is undetermined. Trimming took 4 bases from V and 7 from J, leaving 17 bases between them. The CDR3 extends over 13 amino acids. The germline V gene has CDR1 SQVTM and CDR2 ANQGSEA. The CDR3 DNA reads TGCAGCGTTGTAGGCGGACGGCGGATGGAGCAGTACTTC. As protein: CSVVGGRRMEQYF.

V usage is TRBV7-5 and J usage is TRBJ1-1. TRBV7-5 is noted as a pseudogene. CDR3 length equals 13 residues. The CDR3 loop is CASSSRGTTEAFF. The CDR3 coding sequence is TGTGCCAGCAGCTCGCGGGGAACGACTGAAGCTTTCTTT.

The rearrangement joins TRBV11-2 to TRBJ2-2; D unresolved. CDR1 and CDR2 from the germline V gene are SGHAT and FQNNGV. The CDR3 sequence is 13 residues long. V shed 10 bases and J shed 4 bases, with 13 bases lying between them. DNA for the CDR3: TGTGCCACCCGGGCTAGTAGCACCGGGGAGCTGTTTTTT. Its protein is CATRASSTGELFF.

The chain's CDR3 is CASSSSGGHYEQYF. CDR3 sequence (DNA): TGTGCCAGCAGCTCTAGCGGGGGGCACTACGAGCAGTACTTC. V and J are TRBV5-4 and TRBJ2-7; 11 bases are shared with TRBD2. The CDR3 runs 14 residues. V dropped 3 bases and J dropped 3; count of bases not matched to a gene: 2. Germline V CDR1 and CDR2: SGHNT, YYREEE (reference sequence).

This chain links TRBV6-4 with TRBJ2-1; D not resolved. From germline, CDR1 is MRHNA and CDR2 SNTAGT. This CDR3 has 13 amino acids. V lost 4 bases and J lost 7, with 11 bases in between. CDR3 in amino acids: CASSVSGKNEQFF. The CDR3 nucleotides read TGTGCCAGCAGTGTGTCTGGAAAGAATGAGCAGTTCTTC.

The chain carries TRBV7-9 and TRBJ2-2; no firm D call. Germline V gene data show CDR1 as SEHNR and CDR2 as FQNEAQ (reference sequence). The germline V and J ends were trimmed by 3 bases and 6 bases, with 5 bases remaining between them. The CDR3 extends over 12 amino acids. The CDR3 protein is CASSFISGELFF. DNA for the CDR3: TGTGCCAGCAGCTTTATCTCCGGGGAGCTGTTTTTT.

This chain connects TRBV10-1 to TRBJ2-7; D is perhaps TRBD1 or TRBD2 (6 bases each). CDR1 is WNHNN, CDR2 SYGVQD, per germline (reference sequence). Trimming cost V 3 bases and J 2 bases, with 14 bases left between them. The length of the CDR3 is 15 residues. The CDR3 loop reads CASSEGSGATYEQYF. CDR3 nucleotides: TGCGCCAGCAGTGAAGGGTCGGGGGCCACCTACGAGCAGTACTTC.

The genes are TRBV27 and TRBJ1-2, with D hard to call. The germline V gene encodes CDR1 MNHEY and CDR2 SMNVEV (reference sequence). The CDR3 loop spans 13 amino acids. V lost 0 bases to trimming and J lost 8 bases, with 10 bases between them. The CDR3, as DNA: TGTGCCAGCAGTTTATCAGGGATATTAGGCTACACCTTC. Amino acids: CASSLSGILGYTF.

V is TRBV27 and J is TRBJ2-1, with 7 bases that match TRBD2. The CDR3 loop spans 14 amino acids. Germline V gene sequence: CDR1 MNHEY, CDR2 SMNVEV (reference sequence). Trimming removed 5 bases from V and 6 bases from J; junction bases left unmatched: 7. The CDR3, as DNA: TGTGCCAGCAGTGCTAGCGGAGCCTTCAATGAGCAGTTCTTC. As protein: CASSASGAFNEQFF.